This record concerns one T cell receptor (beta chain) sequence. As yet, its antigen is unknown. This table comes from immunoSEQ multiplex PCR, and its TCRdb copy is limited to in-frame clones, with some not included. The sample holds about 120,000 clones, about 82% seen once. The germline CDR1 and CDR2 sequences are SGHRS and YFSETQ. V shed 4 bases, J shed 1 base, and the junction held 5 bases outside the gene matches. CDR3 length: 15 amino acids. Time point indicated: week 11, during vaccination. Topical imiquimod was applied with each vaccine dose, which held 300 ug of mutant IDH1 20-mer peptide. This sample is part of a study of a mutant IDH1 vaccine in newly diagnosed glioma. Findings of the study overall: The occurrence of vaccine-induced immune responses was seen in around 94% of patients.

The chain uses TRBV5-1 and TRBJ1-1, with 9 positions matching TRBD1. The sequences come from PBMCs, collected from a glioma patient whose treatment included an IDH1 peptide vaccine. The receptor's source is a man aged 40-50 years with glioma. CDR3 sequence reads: CASSPGQGRNTEAFF. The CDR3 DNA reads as TGCGCCAGCAGCCCTGGACAGGGGAGGAACACTGAAGCTTTCTTT.